One and the same sample provided the 32 T cell receptor beta chains below, sequenced in a study of T cell responses to AZD1222 COVID-19 vaccine. Generated by immunoSEQ multiplex PCR, the TCRdb table keeps only in-frame clones and is missing some. This table holds around 100,000 clones, roughly 91% found once. Material: peripheral blood, obtained on day 0 of AZD1222 vaccination. These receptors were collected from an adult in good health.

The J gene is TRBJ1-2, the V gene TRBV6-6; D is perhaps TRBD1 (5 bases). Germline V gene sequence: CDR1 MNHNY, CDR2 SVGAGI (reference sequence). V was trimmed by 7 bases and J by 8 bases, leaving 17 bases between them. The CDR3 extends over 13 amino acids. Written as DNA, the CDR3 is TGTGCCAGCAACCTTTGGGGGTCAGAGGGCTACACCTTC. This translates into CASNLWGSEGYTF.

CDR3 protein: CASSYYRENTDTQYF. Here the CDR3 DNA reads TGTGCCAGCAGCTATTACAGGGAAAACACAGATACGCAGTATTTT. The chain has TRBV5-4 and TRBJ2-3; a weak D match, TRBD1 (6 bases). Per the germline V gene, CDR1 is SGHNT and CDR2 is YYREEE (reference sequence). Trimming pared 3 bases from V and 2 bases from J, leaving 13 bases between. The CDR3 length is 15 residues.

The chain carries TRBV4-1 and TRBJ2-5, with 7 bases matching TRBD1. The V segment lost 4 bases and the J segment 7 bases; nucleotides outside the gene matches: 18. The length of the CDR3 is 17 residues. Germline V CDR1 and CDR2: MGHRA, YSYEKL. CDR3 DNA: TGCGCCAGCAGCCTCGGACGAGACGACAGGGTAGGGGCGACCCAGTACTTC. Protein: CASSLGRDDRVGATQYF.

The V and J genes are TRBV2 and TRBJ2-7, with 8 bases matching TRBD2. There are 15 residues in the CDR3. Germline values: CDR1 SNHLY, CDR2 FYNNEI. V shed 0 bases, J shed 0 bases, and the junction held 1 base outside the gene matches. The CDR3 region has the DNA TGTGCCAGCAGTGAAGCAGGGACTAGCTCCTACGAGCAGTACTTC. Amino acid sequence: CASSEAGTSSYEQYF.

The rearrangement joins TRBV9 to TRBJ1-1; D may be TRBD1 (6 bases). Per germline, CDR1 SGDLS and CDR2 YYNGEE. CDR3 length: 17 residues. Deletions cut 4 bases from V and 2 bases from J, with 21 bases between. CDR3 residues: CASSPGLFGGLNTEAFF. Here the CDR3 DNA reads TGTGCCAGCAGCCCCGGGCTTTTTGGGGGGCTTAACACTGAAGCTTTCTTT.

V usage is TRBV7-9 and J usage is TRBJ2-7, with D maybe TRBD2 (6 bases). Germline loops: CDR1 SEHNR, CDR2 FQNEAQ (reference sequence). The CDR3 runs to 12 residues. V lost 5 bases to trimming and J lost 7 bases, with 12 bases between them. The CDR3 DNA sequence: TGTGCCAGCAGCCCTACAGGAGGGGAGCAGTACTTC. This gives the protein CASSPTGGEQYF.

The chain joins TRBV27 to TRBJ2-5; D is undetermined. Trimming removed 7 bases from V and 2 bases from J, with 26 bases in between. Germline lookup yields CDR1 MNHEY and CDR2 SMNVEV (reference sequence). The CDR3 sequence is 18 residues long. The CDR3 is CASTSNPDVSPAQETQYF. The DNA for the CDR3 is TGTGCCAGCACCTCTAATCCCGACGTATCACCTGCTCAAGAGACCCAGTACTTC.

The V call is TRBV11-2, the J call TRBJ1-6; 8 bases align to TRBD1. Germline CDR1 and CDR2: SGHAT and FQNNGV. There are 17 residues in the CDR3. V trimming: 0 bases; J trimming: 6 bases; junction bases outside the gene matches: 7. The CDR3 region has the DNA TGTGCCAGCAGCTTAGAGTACAGGGGGAGGGGTAATTCACCCCTCCACTTT. It yields the protein CASSLEYRGRGNSPLHF.

The rearrangement links TRBV19 to TRBJ2-4; 11 bases are a match to TRBD1. The trim removed 8 bases at V and 8 bases at J, leaving 11 bases unmatched. This CDR3 is 15 amino acids long. CDR1 and CDR2 from the germline V gene are LNHDA and SQIVND (reference sequence). The CDR3 sequence: CASSGTGGWGHIQYF. The CDR3 region has the DNA TGTGCCAGTTCCGGGACAGGGGGTTGGGGGCACATTCAGTACTTC.

The chain combines TRBV10-3 with TRBJ1-2; D is unclear. The CDR3 runs to 15 residues. V lost 8 bases, J lost 0 bases, and 16 bases lay in between. The V gene's germline CDR1 is ENHRY and CDR2 SYGVKD. The CDR3 coding sequence is TGTGCCATCCTCAGCCTCAGCAGTTCTAACTATGGCTACACCTTC. Translation gives CAILSLSSSNYGYTF.

The sample holds a few counts of this clone. J is TRBJ2-2 and V is TRBV7-8, with D perhaps matching TRBD2 (6 bases). The ends were cut back, 1 base at V and 4 bases at J, with 10 bases in the middle. The germline V gene encodes CDR1 SGHVS and CDR2 FQNEAQ. The CDR3 has 15 amino acids. CDR3 amino acids: CASSLGVAVTGELFF. CDR3 bases: TGTGCCAGCAGCTTAGGGGTAGCGGTCACCGGGGAGCTGTTTTTT.

V and J are TRBV28 and TRBJ2-3, with D tentatively TRBD2 (6 bases). Trimming cost V 3 bases and J 3 bases, with 13 bases left between them. The CDR3 spans 15 residues. Germline CDR1 and CDR2: MDHEN and SYDVKM. The CDR3 here is CASSFGRERTDTQYF. CDR3 sequence (DNA): TGTGCCAGCAGTTTCGGACGGGAGAGGACAGATACGCAGTATTTT.

This clone was seen more than once but under ten times. The CDR3 DNA sequence: TGTGCCTGGAGTGAGGGGACAGGGGACGAAAAACTGTTTTTT. Protein sequence: CAWSEGTGDEKLFF. V usage is TRBV30 and J usage is TRBJ1-4; 10 nucleotides align to TRBD1. The germline gives CDR1 GTSNPN, CDR2 SVGIG (reference sequence). This CDR3 has 14 amino acids. Trimming took 1 base from V and 8 from J; bases not matched to a gene: 4.

The chain links TRBV5-8 to TRBJ2-4; D unresolved. Germline CDR1 reads SGHTS; CDR2 reads YDEGEE. The CDR3 runs 17 residues. The V and J ends lost 9 bases and 2 bases respectively, with 24 bases between them. CDR3 in amino acids: CATTTGAIPVTKNIQYF. The CDR3 nucleotides are TGTGCCACGACGACGGGCGCAATCCCCGTCACCAAAAACATTCAGTACTTC.

The V and J genes are TRBV7-8 and TRBJ1-3; D ambiguous. Per the germline V gene, CDR1 is SGHVS and CDR2 is FQNEAQ. V dropped 2 bases and J dropped 1 base, with 6 bases sitting between them. The CDR3 is 14 residues long. Here the CDR3 DNA reads TGTGCCAGCAGCTTATGGAGATCTGGAAACACCATATATTTT. This sequence encodes CASSLWRSGNTIYF.

J is TRBJ1-6 and V is TRBV6-2 or TRBV6-3; unclear D gene. Trimming shortened V by 2 bases and J by 7 bases, and 6 bases separated the two germline ends. The CDR3 is 13 residues long. Per the germline V gene, CDR1 is MNHEY and CDR2 is SVGEGT. The CDR3 DNA is TGTGCCAGCAGTTACCTAGGGAATTCACCCCTCCACTTT. Protein product: CASSYLGNSPLHF.

V gene TRBV6-1 combines with J gene TRBJ1-2, with no clear D. In germline, CDR1 is MNHNS, CDR2 SASEGT. The CDR3 covers 13 residues. With 2 bases removed from V and 7 bases from J, the gap between germline ends came to 11 bases. The CDR3 region is CASSESQAPGYTF. As DNA, the CDR3 is TGTGCCAGCAGTGAAAGCCAGGCGCCTGGCTACACCTTC.

This clone was counted between two and nine times. The V gene is TRBV3-1 (or the pseudogene TRBV3-2), the J gene TRBJ1-2; D call uncertain. The CDR3 consists of 13 residues. The germline gives CDR1 LGHDT, CDR2 YNNKEL (reference sequence). V lost 0 bases to trimming and J lost 8 bases, with 10 bases between them. CDR3 sequence: CASSQEDPRGYTF. CDR3 DNA: TGTGCCAGCAGCCAAGAGGACCCGAGGGGCTACACCTTC.

The chain combines TRBV7-9 with TRBJ1-3; possibly TRBD1 for D (5 bases). The CDR3 is 13 amino acids. Germline CDR1 is SEHNR and CDR2 is FQNEAQ (reference sequence). With 8 bases removed from V and 0 bases from J, the gap between germline ends came to 8 bases. The CDR3 here is CASLQGSGNTIYF. DNA of the CDR3: TGTGCCAGCCTCCAGGGCTCTGGAAACACCATATATTTT.

In this sample, this clone turned up many times. This rearrangement joins TRBV7-3 to TRBJ2-5; unclear D gene. V was trimmed by 6 bases and J by 1 base, leaving 6 bases between them. Germline V CDR1 and CDR2: SGHTA, FQGTGA. The CDR3 is 12 amino acids. The CDR3 sequence: CASRPAQETQYF. CDR3 nucleotide sequence: TGTGCCAGCAGACCAGCCCAAGAGACCCAGTACTTC.

The CDR3 is CASSQDRKKNIQYF. The CDR3 DNA follows: TGTGCCAGCAGCCAAGATAGAAAGAAAAACATTCAGTACTTC. The chain recombines TRBV4-2 with TRBJ2-4; the D is unclear. Trimming took 0 bases from V and 4 from J, leaving 7 bases between them. This CDR3 comprises 14 residues. Germline CDR1 reads LGHNA; CDR2 reads YNFKEQ.

The chain recombines TRBV15 with TRBJ2-2; 7 positions match TRBD2. Losses at the gene ends were 1 base for V and 5 bases for J; bases not matched to a gene: 4. The germline gives CDR1 LNHNV, CDR2 YYDKDF (reference sequence). The CDR3 is made up of 15 amino acids. The CDR3 DNA follows: TGTGCCACCAGCAGAGTGGCTAGCGGAACCGGGGAGCTGTTTTTT. This gives the protein CATSRVASGTGELFF.

V gene TRBV24-1 combines with J gene TRBJ2-1; a possible D gene is TRBD2 (5 bases). CDR3 length: 17 amino acids. V was shortened by 4 bases and J by 8 bases, with 23 bases between the two germline ends. CDR1 and CDR2 (germline): KGHDR, SFDVKD. CDR3 in DNA: TGTGCCACCAGTGACCCCAAGAGTTCTACTCCGGAGGATGAGCAGTTCTTC. Its translation: CATSDPKSSTPEDEQFF.

The sample holds one count of this clone. The chain uses TRBV9 and TRBJ2-5; D is ambiguous. This CDR3 is built from 14 residues. Germline CDR1 SGDLS, CDR2 YYNGEE. The V gene lost 0 bases and the J gene lost 4 bases, with 10 bases spanning the gap. The CDR3 DNA reads TGTGCCAGCAGCGTAGATCCAGGCTTAGAGACCCAGTACTTC. This gives the protein CASSVDPGLETQYF.

This chain joins TRBV18 and TRBJ2-1; TRBD1 agrees at 10 bases. Germline V gene lookup returns CDR1 KGHSH and CDR2 LQKENI. J gave up 9 bases and V 3 bases, and 8 bases lay outside the gene matches. The CDR3 runs to 15 residues. The CDR3 region has the DNA TGTGCCAGCTCACCGCCGGGACAGGGGCGGTTTGAGCAGTTCTTC. Residues: CASSPPGQGRFEQFF.

CDR3 protein: CASSLPGVGETQYF. The CDR3 DNA reads as TGTGCCAGCAGCTTACCAGGGGTAGGGGAGACCCAGTACTTC. This chain uses TRBV5-5 with TRBJ2-5, with D possibly being TRBD1 (6 bases). Trimming took off 2 bases at V and 5 bases at J, with 13 bases between the two ends. Germline CDR1 reads SGHKS; CDR2 reads YYEKEE (reference sequence). The CDR3 covers 14 residues.

This clone was observed a single time. The chain links TRBV5-8 to TRBJ2-3; no reliable D call. CDR3 length: 13 amino acids. V was shortened by 5 bases and J by 4 bases, with 11 bases between the two germline ends. Germline V gene lookup returns CDR1 SGHTS and CDR2 YDEGEE. CDR3 residues: CASSRGLPDTQYF. DNA for the CDR3: TGTGCCAGCAGTCGTGGGCTTCCAGATACGCAGTATTTT.

The chain employs TRBV7-2 and TRBJ2-3; D is ambiguous. The CDR3 runs 11 residues. Germline V lookup: CDR1 SGHTA, CDR2 FQGNSA. V shed 4 bases and J shed 4 bases, with 3 bases lying between them. CDR3 bases: TGTGCCAGCAGCTCCGCAGATACGCAGTATTTT. It is translated as CASSSADTQYF.

The chain links TRBV7-3 to TRBJ2-1; a weak D match, TRBD2 (7 bases). Germline lookup yields CDR1 SGHTA and CDR2 FQGTGA. CDR3 size: 15 residues. V was shortened by 3 bases and J by 7 bases, with 16 bases between the two germline ends. For the CDR3, the DNA is TGTGCCAGCAGCTTTCGAGGGGGGGCCCTTAATGAGCAGTTCTTC. It is translated as CASSFRGGALNEQFF.

The chain has TRBV5-1 and TRBJ1-6, with 8 bases aligning to TRBD1. CDR1 and CDR2 from the germline V gene are SGHRS and YFSETQ. V was clipped by 3 bases and J by 7 bases; unmatched bases: 9. CDR3 length equals 16 residues. The CDR3 loop reads CASSWGSGGLNSPLHF. The CDR3 bases are TGCGCCAGCAGCTGGGGGTCAGGGGGCCTCAATTCACCCCTCCACTTT.

This clone was seen only a few times. V and J are TRBV11-3 and TRBJ2-2, with a tentative D call TRBD2 (6 bases). Germline-derived CDR1 and CDR2 are SGHNT and YENEEA. This CDR3 spans 17 amino acids. The V end lost 6 bases, the J end lost 2 bases, and 19 bases lay between the germline ends. The CDR3: CASRPGSGTYNTGELFF. CDR3 nucleotides: TGTGCCAGCAGACCTGGGTCCGGGACTTACAACACCGGGGAGCTGTTTTTT.

This sequence joins TRBV9 and TRBJ1-2, with 7 positions matching TRBD1. Germline trimming cut 4 bases from V and 4 bases from J; bases unmatched to any gene: 13. This CDR3 is 16 amino acids long. Germline values: CDR1 SGDLS, CDR2 YYNGEE. The CDR3 is CASSLVPGQTGYGYTF. In DNA form, the CDR3 reads TGTGCCAGCAGCCTGGTCCCGGGACAGACGGGCTATGGCTACACCTTC.